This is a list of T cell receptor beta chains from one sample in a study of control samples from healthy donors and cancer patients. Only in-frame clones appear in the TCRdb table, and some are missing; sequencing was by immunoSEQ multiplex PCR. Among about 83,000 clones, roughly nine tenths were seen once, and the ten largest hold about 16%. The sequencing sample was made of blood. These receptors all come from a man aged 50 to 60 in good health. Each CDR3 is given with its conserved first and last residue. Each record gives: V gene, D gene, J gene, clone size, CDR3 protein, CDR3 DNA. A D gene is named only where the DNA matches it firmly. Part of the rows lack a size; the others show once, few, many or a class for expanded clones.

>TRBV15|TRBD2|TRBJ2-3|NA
CATSSETLAGGLTDTQYF
TGTGCCACCAGCAGCGAGACACTAGCGGGGGGCCTCACAGATACGCAGTATTTT
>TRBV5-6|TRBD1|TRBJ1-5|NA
CASSWTGDDQPQHF
TGTGCCAGCAGCTGGACAGGGGATGATCAGCCCCAGCATTTT
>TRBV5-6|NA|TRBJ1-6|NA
CASSRSGVPNSPLHF
TGTGCCAGCAGCCGGTCGGGGGTCCCTAATTCACCCCTCCACTTT
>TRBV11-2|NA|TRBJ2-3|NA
CASSPQGGSDTQYF
TGTGCCAGCAGCCCGCAGGGGGGCTCGGATACGCAGTATTTT
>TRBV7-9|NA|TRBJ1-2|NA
CASSLGGSNYGYTF
TGTGCCAGCAGCCTAGGGGGTTCTAACTATGGCTACACCTTC
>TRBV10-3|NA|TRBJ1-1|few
CAISGGGDTEAFF
TGTGCCATCAGTGGCGGGGGCGACACTGAAGCTTTCTTT
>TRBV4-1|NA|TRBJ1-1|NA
CASSQAMNTEAFF
TGCGCCAGCAGCCAAGCCATGAACACTGAAGCTTTCTTT
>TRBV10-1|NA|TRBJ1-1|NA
CASSESIVPGEAFF
TGCGCCAGCAGTGAGTCGATCGTTCCGGGGGAAGCTTTCTTT
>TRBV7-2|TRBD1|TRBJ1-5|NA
CASRLGTVSNQPQHF
TGTGCCAGCAGATTAGGGACAGTCAGCAATCAGCCCCAGCATTTT
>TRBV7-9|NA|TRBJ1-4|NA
CASLNTGEKLFF
TGTGCCAGCCTCAATACCGGGGAAAAACTGTTTTTT
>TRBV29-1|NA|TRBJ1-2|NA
CSVGQRGYTF
TGCAGCGTAGGACAGAGAGGCTACACCTTC
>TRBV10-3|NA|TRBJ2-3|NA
CAIMSGALAGDTQYF
TGTGCCATCATGTCCGGGGCTCTTGCCGGAGATACGCAGTATTTT
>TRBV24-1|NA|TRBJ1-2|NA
CATSDEIRGYTF
TGTGCCACCAGTGATGAGATTCGTGGCTACACCTTC
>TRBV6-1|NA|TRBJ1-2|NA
CASSEAPTGMEGYTF
TGTGCCAGCAGTGAAGCACCTACAGGGATGGAGGGCTACACCTTC
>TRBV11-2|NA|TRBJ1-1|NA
CASSLDLGQNTEAFF
TGTGCCAGCAGCTTAGATCTGGGCCAGAACACTGAAGCTTTCTTT
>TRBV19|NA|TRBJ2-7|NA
CASSRDPKREQYF
TGTGCCAGTAGTAGGGACCCTAAGAGGGAGCAGTACTTC
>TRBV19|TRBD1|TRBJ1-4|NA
CASSPPTGAGEKLFF
TGTGCCAGTAGTCCTCCCACAGGGGCCGGAGAAAAACTGTTTTTT
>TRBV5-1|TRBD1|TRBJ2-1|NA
CASSTRDRGHNEQFF
TGCGCCAGCAGCACCCGGGACAGGGGTCACAATGAGCAGTTCTTC
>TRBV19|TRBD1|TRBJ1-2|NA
CASLGQGYGYTF
TGTGCCAGTCTGGGACAGGGGTATGGCTACACCTTC
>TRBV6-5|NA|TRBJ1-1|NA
CASSFRTEAFF
TGTGCCAGCAGTTTCCGGACTGAAGCTTTCTTT
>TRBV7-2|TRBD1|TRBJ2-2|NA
CASSSQRGRPGELFF
TGTGCCAGCAGCTCGCAGAGGGGGCGCCCCGGGGAGCTGTTTTTT
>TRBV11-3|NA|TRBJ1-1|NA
CASSDPSTGNTEAFF
TGTGCCAGCAGCGATCCATCAACAGGGAACACTGAAGCTTTCTTT
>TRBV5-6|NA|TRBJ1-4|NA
CASSPPDGGKLFF
TGTGCCAGCAGCCCTCCGGACGGCGGAAAACTGTTTTTT
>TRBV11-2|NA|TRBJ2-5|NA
CASSFVRSAQETQYF
TGTGCCAGCAGCTTCGTCCGATCAGCCCAGGAGACCCAGTACTTC
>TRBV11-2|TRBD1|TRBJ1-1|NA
CASSLTRYRGEAFF
TGTGCCAGCAGCTTAACCCGCTACAGGGGCGAAGCTTTCTTT
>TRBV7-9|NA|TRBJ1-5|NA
CASSLTSNQPQHF
TGTGCCAGCAGCTTAACGAGTAATCAGCCCCAGCATTTT
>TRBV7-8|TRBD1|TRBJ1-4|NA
CASSLAVGGGKEKLFF
TGTGCCAGCAGCTTAGCGGTCGGAGGGGGCAAAGAAAAACTGTTTTTT
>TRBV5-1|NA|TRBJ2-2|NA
CASSLAATTNTGELFF
TGCGCCAGCAGCTTGGCAGCGACAACGAACACCGGGGAGCTGTTTTTT
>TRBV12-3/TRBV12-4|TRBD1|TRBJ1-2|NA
CASSPGTVYGYTF
TGTGCCAGCAGTCCCGGGACAGTCTATGGCTACACCTTC
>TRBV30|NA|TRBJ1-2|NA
CAWSDENYGYTF
TGTGCCTGGAGTGACGAAAACTATGGCTACACCTTC
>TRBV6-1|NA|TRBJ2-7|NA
CASSEGLRSEQYF
TGTGCCAGCAGTGAAGGCCTTAGGAGCGAGCAGTACTTC
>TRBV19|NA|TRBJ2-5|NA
CASSMKPQETQYF
TGTGCCAGTAGTATGAAGCCCCAAGAGACCCAGTACTTC
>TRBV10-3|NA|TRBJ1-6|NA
CAISESNSPLHF
TGTGCCATCAGTGAGTCGAATTCACCCCTCCACTTT
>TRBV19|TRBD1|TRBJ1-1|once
CASSVPVRGPTEAFF
TGTGCCAGTAGTGTACCCGTAAGGGGGCCCACTGAAGCTTTCTTT
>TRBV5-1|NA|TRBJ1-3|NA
CASSSQGSGAGNTIYF
TGCGCCAGCAGCAGCCAAGGTTCGGGTGCCGGAAACACCATATATTTT
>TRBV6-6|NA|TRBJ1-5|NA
CASGQESNQPQHF
TGTGCCAGCGGGCAGGAGAGCAATCAGCCCCAGCATTTT
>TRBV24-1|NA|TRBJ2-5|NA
CATGPSHGDETQYF
TGTGCCACCGGGCCGAGCCACGGGGACGAGACCCAGTACTTC
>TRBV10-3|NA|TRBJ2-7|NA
CAISGRSSYEQYF
TGTGCCATCAGCGGCCGCTCCTCCTACGAGCAGTACTTC
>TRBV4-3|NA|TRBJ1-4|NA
CASSQEGGAGEKLFF
TGCGCCAGCAGCCAAGAAGGAGGGGCCGGGGAAAAACTGTTTTTT
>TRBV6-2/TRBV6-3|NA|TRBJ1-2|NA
CASSYSPPGDHGYTF
TGTGCCAGCAGTTACTCACCGCCAGGGGATCATGGCTACACCTTC
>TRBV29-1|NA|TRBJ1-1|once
CSANMGDTEAFF
TGCAGCGCTAATATGGGTGACACTGAAGCTTTCTTT
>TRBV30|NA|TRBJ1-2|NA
CAWSARAGYTF
TGTGCCTGGAGTGCCAGGGCTGGCTACACCTTC
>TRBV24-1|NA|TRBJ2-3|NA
CATSVGGAVRTDTQYF
TGTGCCACCAGTGTAGGCGGCGCCGTGCGCACAGATACGCAGTATTTT
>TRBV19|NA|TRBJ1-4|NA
CASSYLGNEKLFF
TGTGCCAGTAGTTATTTGGGAAATGAAAAACTGTTTTTT
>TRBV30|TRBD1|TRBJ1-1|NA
CATISPGGTEAFF
TGTGCCACCATTTCCCCAGGGGGCACTGAAGCTTTCTTT
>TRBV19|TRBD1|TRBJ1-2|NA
CASSISSRLTGGYGYTF
TGTGCCAGTAGTATTTCATCCCGATTGACAGGGGGCTATGGCTACACCTTC
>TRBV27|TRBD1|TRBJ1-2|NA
CASSFRGTGSLGYTF
TGTGCCAGCAGTTTTAGGGGGACAGGGTCCCTCGGCTACACCTTC
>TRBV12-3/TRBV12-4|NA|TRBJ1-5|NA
CASSRLNQPQHF
TGTGCCAGCAGTCGGTTAAATCAGCCCCAGCATTTT
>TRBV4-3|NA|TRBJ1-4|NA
CASSQVFANEKLFF
TGCGCCAGCAGCCAAGTGTTTGCTAATGAAAAACTGTTTTTT
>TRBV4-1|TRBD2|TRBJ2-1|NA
CASSPLTRTSGLNEQFF
TGCGCCAGCAGCCCCCTGACCCGGACTAGCGGGCTGAATGAGCAGTTCTTC
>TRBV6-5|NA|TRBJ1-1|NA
CASSRGPLSGAFF
TGTGCCAGCTCCCGGGGGCCCCTTTCGGGAGCTTTCTTT
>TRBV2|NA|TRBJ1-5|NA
CASSYRALTNQPQHF
TGTGCCAGCAGTTACAGGGCTTTAACCAATCAGCCCCAGCATTTT
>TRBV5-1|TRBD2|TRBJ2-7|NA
CASSLLGGSYEQYF
TGCGCCAGCAGCTTGTTGGGGGGGTCCTACGAGCAGTACTTC
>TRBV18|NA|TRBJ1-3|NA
CASSPGGTSSGNTIYF
TGTGCCAGCTCACCGGGTGGGACATCTTCTGGAAACACCATATATTTT
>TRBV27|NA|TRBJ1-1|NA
CASSLREMNTEAFF
TGTGCCAGCAGTTTAAGGGAAATGAACACTGAAGCTTTCTTT
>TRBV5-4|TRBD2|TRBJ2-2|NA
CASSLSSGNLNTGELFF
TGTGCCAGCAGCTTGTCTAGCGGCAATTTAAACACCGGGGAGCTGTTTTTT